This is a list of T cell receptor beta chains from one sample in a study of T cells in Graves' hyperthyroidism and ophthalmopathy. One entry per CDR3 protein, called by TCRdb with MiXCR from the multiplex PCR reads. This table holds under 550,000 distinct CDR3 sequences, 20% found once. Sequencing used blood. The receptors shown here come from a man between 40 and 49 years old with Graves' ophthalmopathy. Both conserved end residues are part of each CDR3. The D gene is left open where the match is weak. Not every row has a clone size; where given, it reads once, few, many or a size class.

few	TRBV5-1	TRBJ1-2	TRBD1	CASSVLQGDYGYTF	TGCGCCAGCAGCGTCCTACAGGGGGACTATGGCTACACCTTC
.	TRBV20-1	TRBJ1-3	TRBD1	CSARAQGIGNTIYF	TGCAGTGCTAGAGCACAGGGGATCGGAAACACCATATATTTT
.	TRBV30	TRBJ1-6	TRBD1	CALDRYSDSPLHF	TGTGCCTTGGACAGGTATTCCGATTCACCCCTCCACTTT
.	TRBV12-3/TRBV12-4	TRBJ2-1	TRBD2	CAIRVWGGNEQFF	TGTGCCATCCGAGTTTGGGGGGGAAATGAGCAGTTCTTC
many	TRBV5-1	TRBJ2-3	.	CASSLDRSPDTQYF	TGCGCCAGCAGCTTGGATCGGTCGCCAGATACGCAGTATTTT
many	TRBV27	TRBJ2-1	.	CASTPRGSGGAKEQFF	TGTGCCAGCACCCCCCGGGGCAGTGGGGGGGCGAAGGAGCAGTTCTTC
.	TRBV5-6	TRBJ1-1	.	CASSLMFAGRAEAFF	TGTGCCAGCAGCTTGATGTTTGCAGGGCGGGCTGAAGCTTTCTTT
few	TRBV10-3	TRBJ2-1	.	CAINRYNEQFF	TGTGCCATCAATAGGTACAATGAGCAGTTCTTC
.	TRBV7-3	TRBJ2-2	.	CASSGQGHGELFF	TGTGCCAGCAGCGGCCAGGGTCACGGGGAGCTGTTTTTT
.	TRBV11-2	TRBJ2-7	TRBD2	CASSLGRTSGYEQYF	TGTGCCAGCAGCTTAGGGAGGACTAGCGGGTACGAGCAGTACTTC
.	TRBV6-1	TRBJ2-5	.	CASGEKTTGSPETQYF	TGTGCCAGCGGGGAGAAAACTACAGGGAGCCCAGAGACCCAGTACTTC
many	TRBV30	TRBJ1-5	TRBD1	CAWSPDRVDQPQHF	TGTGCCTGGAGTCCGGACAGGGTTGATCAGCCCCAGCATTTT
.	TRBV7-8	TRBJ1-3	.	CASSLGGLPGNTIYF	TGTGCCAGCAGCTTAGGTGGGCTTCCAGGAAACACCATATATTTT
many	TRBV6-1	TRBJ1-2	.	CASTSTASNYGYTF	TGTGCCAGCACCTCGACAGCCTCTAACTATGGCTACACCTTC
.	TRBV10-3	TRBJ2-3	TRBD2	CATAGGPAADTQYF	TGTGCCACCGCGGGGGGGCCCGCGGCAGATACGCAGTATTTT
.	TRBV19	TRBJ1-1	TRBD1	CASSKQGVDTEAFF	TGTGCCAGTAGCAAGCAGGGGGTGGACACTGAAGCTTTCTTT
many	TRBV27	TRBJ2-1	TRBD2	CASSLRYLAGGPREQFF	TGTGCCAGCAGTTTACGTTACCTAGCGGGGGGGCCAAGGGAGCAGTTCTTC
many	TRBV28	TRBJ2-1	.	CASSPYIRSDNEQFF	TGTGCCAGCAGTCCCTACATCAGGTCGGACAATGAGCAGTTCTTC
few	TRBV7-9	TRBJ2-7	.	CASSGGKTMQGYEQYF	TGTGCCAGCAGCGGGGGAAAAACAATGCAAGGATATGAGCAGTACTTC
many	TRBV6-5	TRBJ2-5	.	CASSYSPQQVRTQYF	TGTGCCAGCAGTTACTCTCCCCAACAGGTTCGGACCCAGTACTTC
many	TRBV28	TRBJ2-5	TRBD2	CASSPTSGIGETQYF	TGTGCCAGCAGCCCAACTAGCGGGATAGGGGAGACCCAGTACTTC
many	TRBV30	TRBJ2-7	.	CACLAGASYEQYF	TGTGCCTGCCTGGCGGGGGCCTCCTACGAGCAGTACTTC
.	TRBV27	TRBJ2-7	.	CASSLNGGRVWREQYF	TGTGCCAGCAGTTTAAATGGGGGCAGGGTTTGGCGCGAGCAGTACTTC
many	TRBV18	TRBJ2-3	.	CASSPRDTTTDTQYF	TGTGCCAGCTCACCCCGGGACACCACGACAGATACGCAGTATTTT
.	TRBV9	TRBJ1-1	TRBD1	CASGPARGGITEAFF	TGTGCCAGCGGGCCTGCGCGAGGGGGCATCACTGAAGCTTTCTTT
many	TRBV6-1	TRBJ1-2	.	CASTWSQGQGYTF	TGTGCCAGCACGTGGTCGCAGGGTCAAGGCTACACCTTC
.	TRBV6-1	TRBJ2-1	TRBD2	CASSFTELLAGGTSNEQFF	TGTGCCAGCAGTTTTACAGAACTACTAGCGGGAGGGACTTCAAATGAGCAGTTCTTC
.	TRBV6-2/TRBV6-3	TRBJ1-5	TRBD1	CASRLTGPIGQPQHF	TGTGCCAGCAGGTTGACAGGGCCCATCGGGCAGCCCCAGCATTTT
.	TRBV10-2	TRBJ2-3	TRBD2	CASKGSRGAPGTQYF	TGCGCCAGCAAGGGATCGCGGGGGGCCCCGGGTACGCAGTATTTT